Below, one T cell receptor (beta chain) is given with its context. This clonotype has more than one count but fewer than ten. Its recognized antigen is unknown. The sample holds no much larger clone one base away, and base qualities are not on file. Library method: RT-PCR. Sequencing was carried out with an Illumina HiSeq 2500. The public reads were reprocessed in TCRdb via fastp at Q25 and MiXCR, keeping in-frame beta chains. Each entry merges the rows of one CDR3 protein and shows their most common DNA and genes. The sample yields approximately 530,000 distinct CDR3 sequences; 7.6% were counted once. The top ten hold roughly 13% of the sample. The data originate from a study of response to subunit inactivated influenza vaccine (dated by TCRdb to between 2018 and 2020). With regard to the full study: Deep quantitative T cell receptor repertoire profiling was used in the study to track responses to a trivalent subunit inactivated influenza vaccine. Results the study describes overall, beyond this receptor: According to the authors, only a limited number of new T cells may be recruited by each seasonal influenza vaccination.

The clonotype originates from a man between 45 and 75 years old who received an inactivated influenza vaccine. Donor details come from another sample of the same person, matched by shared clones. The material sequenced was PBMCs from blood, taken around 25 months after vaccination.

The nucleotides read TGTGCCAGCAGTGAGTCCACGGGGACCGTATCTTTCTTT. Its protein reads: CASSESTGTVSFF. This receptor chain uses TRBV25-1 and TRBJ1-1; TRBD1 could be the D gene, as 5 bases match. Spanning cysteine to phenylalanine, the CDR3 consists of 13 amino acids. Only the CDR3 portion is preserved as DNA: 39 bases, with reading frame beginning at the first base. Relative to germline, V is 3 bases shorter and J is 12 bases shorter, with 17 bases between their ends. CDR1 and CDR2 are read off the germline V gene as MGHDK and SYGVNS.